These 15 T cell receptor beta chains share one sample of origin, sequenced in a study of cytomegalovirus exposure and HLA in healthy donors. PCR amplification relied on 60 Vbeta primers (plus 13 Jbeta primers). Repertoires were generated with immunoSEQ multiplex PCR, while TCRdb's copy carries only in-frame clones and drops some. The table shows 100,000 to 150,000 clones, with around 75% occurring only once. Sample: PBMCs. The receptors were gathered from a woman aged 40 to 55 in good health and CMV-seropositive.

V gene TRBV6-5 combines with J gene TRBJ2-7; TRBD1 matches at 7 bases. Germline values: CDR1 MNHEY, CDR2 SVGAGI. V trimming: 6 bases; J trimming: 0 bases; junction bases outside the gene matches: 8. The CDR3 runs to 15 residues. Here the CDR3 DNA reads TGTGCCAGCAGCCTAGTACAGGGGACCTCCTACGAGCAGTACTTC. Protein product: CASSLVQGTSYEQYF.

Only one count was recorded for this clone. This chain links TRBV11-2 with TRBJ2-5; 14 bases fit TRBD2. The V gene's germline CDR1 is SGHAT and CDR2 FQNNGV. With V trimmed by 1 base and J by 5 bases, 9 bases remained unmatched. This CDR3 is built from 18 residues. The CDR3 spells CASSLGLAGGPSWETQYF. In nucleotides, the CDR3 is TGTGCCAGCAGCTTAGGACTAGCGGGAGGGCCCTCCTGGGAGACCCAGTACTTC.

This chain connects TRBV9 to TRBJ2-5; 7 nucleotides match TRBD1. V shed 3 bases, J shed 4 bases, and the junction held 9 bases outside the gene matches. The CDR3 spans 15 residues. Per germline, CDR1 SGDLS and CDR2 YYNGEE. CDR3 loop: CASSAEGAIRETQYF. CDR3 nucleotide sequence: TGTGCCAGCAGCGCCGAGGGGGCGATTCGAGAGACCCAGTACTTC.

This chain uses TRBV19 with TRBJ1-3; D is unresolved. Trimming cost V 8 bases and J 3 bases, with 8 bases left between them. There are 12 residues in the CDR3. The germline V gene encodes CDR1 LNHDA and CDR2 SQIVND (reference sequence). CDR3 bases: TGTGCCAGTGCGCCCGATGGAAACACCATATATTTT. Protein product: CASAPDGNTIYF.

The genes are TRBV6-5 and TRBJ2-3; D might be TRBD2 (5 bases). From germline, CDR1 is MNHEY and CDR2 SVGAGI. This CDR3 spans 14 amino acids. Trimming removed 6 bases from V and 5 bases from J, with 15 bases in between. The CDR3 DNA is TGTGCCAGCAGCCGGGGAATGAGTATAGATACGCAGTATTTT. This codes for CASSRGMSIDTQYF.

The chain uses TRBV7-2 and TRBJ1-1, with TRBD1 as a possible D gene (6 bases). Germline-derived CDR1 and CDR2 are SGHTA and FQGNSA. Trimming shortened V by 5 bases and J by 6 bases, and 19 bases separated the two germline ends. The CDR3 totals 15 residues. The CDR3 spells CASSAAQRDNSEAFF. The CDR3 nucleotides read TGTGCCAGCAGCGCGGCTCAACGGGACAATTCTGAAGCTTTCTTT.

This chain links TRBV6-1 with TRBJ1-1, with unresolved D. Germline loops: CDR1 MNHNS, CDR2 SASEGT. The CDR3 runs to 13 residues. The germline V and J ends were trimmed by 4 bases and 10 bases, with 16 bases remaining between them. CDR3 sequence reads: CASSARGGGGAFF. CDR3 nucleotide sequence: TGTGCCAGCAGTGCTCGTGGAGGCGGAGGAGCTTTCTTT.

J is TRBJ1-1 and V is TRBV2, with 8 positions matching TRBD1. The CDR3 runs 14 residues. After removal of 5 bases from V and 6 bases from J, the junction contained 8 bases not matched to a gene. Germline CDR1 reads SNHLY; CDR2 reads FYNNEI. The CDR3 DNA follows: TGTGCCAGCAGTTACATTGGACAGGGCGCTGAAGCTTTCTTT. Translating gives CASSYIGQGAEAFF. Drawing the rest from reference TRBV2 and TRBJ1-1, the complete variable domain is EPEVTQTPSHQVTQMGQEVILRCVPISNHLYFYWYRQILGQKVEFLVSFYNNEISEKSEIFDDQFSVERPDGSNFTLKIRSTKLEDSAMYFCASSYIGQGAEAFFGQGTRLTVV.

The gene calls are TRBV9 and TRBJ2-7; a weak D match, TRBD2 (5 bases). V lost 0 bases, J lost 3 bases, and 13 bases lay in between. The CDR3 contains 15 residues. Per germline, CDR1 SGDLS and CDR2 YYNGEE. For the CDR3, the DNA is TGTGCCAGCAGCGTAGGTGGAGGTTTTGGCTACGAGCAGTACTTC. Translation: CASSVGGGFGYEQYF.

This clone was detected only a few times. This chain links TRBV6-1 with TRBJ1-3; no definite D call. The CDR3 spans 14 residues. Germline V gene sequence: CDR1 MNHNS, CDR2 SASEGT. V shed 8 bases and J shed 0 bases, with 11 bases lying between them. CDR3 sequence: CASGEVPSGNTIYF. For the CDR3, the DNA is TGTGCCAGCGGGGAGGTTCCCTCTGGAAACACCATATATTTT.

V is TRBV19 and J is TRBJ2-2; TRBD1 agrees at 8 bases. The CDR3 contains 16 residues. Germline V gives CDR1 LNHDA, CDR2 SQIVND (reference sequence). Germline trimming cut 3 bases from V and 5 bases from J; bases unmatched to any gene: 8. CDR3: CASSIGQGTGTGELFF. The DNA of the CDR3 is TGTGCCAGTAGTATCGGACAGGGCACTGGAACCGGGGAGCTGTTTTTT.

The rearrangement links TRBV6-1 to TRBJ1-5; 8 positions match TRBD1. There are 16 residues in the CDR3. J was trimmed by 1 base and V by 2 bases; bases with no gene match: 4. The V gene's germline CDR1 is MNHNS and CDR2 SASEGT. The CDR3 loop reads CASSETGGWSNQPQHF. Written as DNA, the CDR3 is TGTGCCAGCAGTGAAACAGGGGGGTGGAGCAATCAGCCCCAGCATTTT.

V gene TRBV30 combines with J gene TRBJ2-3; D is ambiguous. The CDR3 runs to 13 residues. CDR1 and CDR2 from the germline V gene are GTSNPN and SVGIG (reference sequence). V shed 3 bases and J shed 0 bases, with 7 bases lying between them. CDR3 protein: CAWRISSTDTQYF. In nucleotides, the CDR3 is TGTGCCTGGAGAATATCTAGCACAGATACGCAGTATTTT.

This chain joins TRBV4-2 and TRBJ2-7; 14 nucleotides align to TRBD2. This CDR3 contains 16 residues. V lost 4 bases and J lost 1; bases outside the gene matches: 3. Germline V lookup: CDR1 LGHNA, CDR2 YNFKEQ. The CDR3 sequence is CASSPGLAGESYEQYF. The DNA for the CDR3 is TGTGCCAGCAGCCCGGGACTAGCGGGGGAATCCTACGAGCAGTACTTC.

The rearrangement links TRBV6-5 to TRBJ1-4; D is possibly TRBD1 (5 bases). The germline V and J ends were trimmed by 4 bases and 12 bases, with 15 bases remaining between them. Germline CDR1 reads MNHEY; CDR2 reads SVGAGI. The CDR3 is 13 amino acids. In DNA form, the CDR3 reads TGTGCCAGCAGTTCAACTGTCCGGGGGGAACTGTTTTTT. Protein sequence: CASSSTVRGELFF.